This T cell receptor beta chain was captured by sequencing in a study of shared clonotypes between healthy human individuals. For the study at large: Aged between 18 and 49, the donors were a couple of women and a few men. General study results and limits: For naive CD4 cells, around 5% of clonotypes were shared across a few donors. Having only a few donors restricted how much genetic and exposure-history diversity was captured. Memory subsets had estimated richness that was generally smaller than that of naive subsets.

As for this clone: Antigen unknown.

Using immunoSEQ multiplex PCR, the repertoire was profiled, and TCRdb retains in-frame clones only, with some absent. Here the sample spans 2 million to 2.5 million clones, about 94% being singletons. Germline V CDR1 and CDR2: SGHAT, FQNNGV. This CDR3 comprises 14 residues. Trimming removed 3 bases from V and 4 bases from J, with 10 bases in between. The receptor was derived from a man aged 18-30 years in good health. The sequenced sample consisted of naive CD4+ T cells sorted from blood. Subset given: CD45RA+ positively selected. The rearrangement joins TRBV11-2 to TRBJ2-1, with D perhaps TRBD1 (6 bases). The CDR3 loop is CASSFSRGYNEQFF. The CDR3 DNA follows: TGTGCCAGCAGCTTTAGCAGGGGATACAATGAGCAGTTCTTC. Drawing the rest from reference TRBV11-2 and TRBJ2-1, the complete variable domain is EAGVAQSPRYKIIEKRQSVAFWCNPISGHATLYWYQQILGQGPKLLIQFQNNGVVDDSQLPKDRFSAERLKGVDSTLKIQPAKLEDSAVYLCASSFSRGYNEQFFGPGTRLTVL.